The TCR beta chain under discussion was sequenced for a study of cytomegalovirus exposure and HLA in healthy donors. Germline V gene sequence: CDR1 MGHRA, CDR2 YSYEKL. This CDR3 is 16 amino acids long. V lost 0 bases to trimming and J lost 0 bases; unmatched junction nucleotides: 2. The data were produced by immunoSEQ multiplex PCR, yet TCRdb's version contains in-frame clones alone and is incomplete. The sample lists 150,000 to 250,000 clones, 80% to 90% occurring once. Sequenced: PBMCs. This receptor was obtained from a woman in her 30s in good health and CMV-seronegative. The chain combines TRBV4-1 with TRBJ2-7, with 10 bases matching TRBD2. CDR3 region: CASSQEGTSASYEQYF. The CDR3 region has the DNA TGCGCCAGCAGCCAAGAGGGGACTAGCGCCTCCTACGAGCAGTACTTC.